Below are 13 T cell receptor beta chains sequenced from a single sample in a study of T cells in localized non-small cell lung cancer. The table came from immunoSEQ multiplex PCR; TCRdb's copy has only in-frame clones and leaves some out. The table lists about 40,000 clones, approximately 88% of them singletons. Sequenced here: peripheral blood, sampled before any cancer treatment. The receptor source for this set is a woman aged 40-70 years with stage I lung adenocarcinoma.

The chain employs TRBV10-3 and TRBJ1-3, with a possible D match to TRBD1 (6 bases). The length of the CDR3 is 15 residues. V was shortened by 4 bases and J by 0 bases, with 10 bases between the two germline ends. The V gene's germline CDR1 is ENHRY and CDR2 SYGVKD. The CDR3: CAISGGTTSGNTIYF. DNA for the CDR3: TGTGCCATCAGTGGGGGGACAACCTCTGGAAACACCATATATTTT.

This rearrangement joins TRBV7-2 to TRBJ2-7; D remains ambiguous. CDR3 length equals 16 residues. Germline V gene sequence: CDR1 SGHTA, CDR2 FQGNSA. V was trimmed by 5 bases and J by 6 bases, leaving 23 bases between them. DNA for the CDR3: TGTGCCAGCAGCCCGCAACTAATTAAGACTTACGGCGAGCAGTACTTC. As protein: CASSPQLIKTYGEQYF.

This chain links TRBV5-4 with TRBJ2-3; D tentatively fits TRBD1 or TRBD2 (5 bases each). The CDR3 contains 15 residues. Germline V gene sequence: CDR1 SGHNT, CDR2 YYREEE (reference sequence). V shed 4 bases and J shed 1 base, with 13 bases lying between them. This chain's CDR3 is CASSTPGAGTDTQYF. DNA for the CDR3: TGTGCCAGCAGCACCCCCGGGGCAGGCACAGATACGCAGTATTTT.

The J gene is TRBJ2-7, the V gene TRBV11-3; 12 nucleotides match TRBD2. V lost 4 bases to trimming and J lost 2 bases; unmatched junction nucleotides: 3. The germline CDR1 and CDR2 sequences are SGHNT and YENEEA. The CDR3 is 15 amino acids. CDR3 in amino acids: CASSSRLAGAYEQYF. CDR3 DNA sequence: TGTGCCAGCAGCTCGCGACTAGCGGGAGCCTACGAGCAGTACTTC.

This clone was recorded only once. The chain uses TRBV7-2 and TRBJ2-7; D may be TRBD2 (6 bases). In germline, CDR1 is SGHTA, CDR2 FQGNSA. Trimming stripped 3 bases from V and 6 bases from J, with 15 bases between. The CDR3 runs 14 residues. CDR3 sequence (DNA): TGTGCCAGCAGCTTCGTGCGGACCGGGGGCGAGCAGTACTTC. Translating gives CASSFVRTGGEQYF.

In nucleotides, the CDR3 is TGTGCCAGCTCCCCCGGGACGGCCCATCAGCCCCAGCATTTT. This codes for CASSPGTAHQPQHF. The J gene is TRBJ1-5, the V gene TRBV18, with TRBD1 as a possible D gene (5 bases). This CDR3 is built from 14 residues. Looked up from germline, CDR1 is KGHSH and CDR2 is LQKENI. Between the trimmed V and J ends, which lost 6 bases and 5 bases, there was a span of 14 bases.

V gene TRBV4-1 combines with J gene TRBJ2-7; the D gene is possibly TRBD1 (5 bases). Germline CDR1 MGHRA, CDR2 YSYEKL. The length of the CDR3 is 13 residues. The V and J ends lost 4 bases and 3 bases respectively, with 10 bases between them. CDR3 DNA sequence: TGCGCCAGCAGCCCTGACAGCCTCTACGAGCAGTACTTC. As protein: CASSPDSLYEQYF.

V and J are TRBV16 and TRBJ1-4; 9 nucleotides line up with TRBD1. Germline V gives CDR1 KGHSY, CDR2 FQNENV. This CDR3 region has 15 residues. V lost 4 bases to trimming and J lost 7 bases; unmatched junction nucleotides: 7. CDR3 in amino acids: CASSPRGTGSEKLFF. CDR3 DNA: TGTGCCAGCAGCCCCCGGGGGACAGGGAGTGAAAAACTGTTTTTT.

The chain uses TRBV5-1 and TRBJ2-7, with D perhaps TRBD1 or TRBD2 (6 bases each). The CDR3 has 15 amino acids. V was trimmed by 0 bases and J by 2 bases, leaving 12 bases between them. Germline CDR1 SGHRS, CDR2 YFSETQ. CDR3 amino acids: CASSLGRGETYEQYF. Here the CDR3 DNA reads TGCGCCAGCAGCTTGGGGAGGGGGGAAACCTACGAGCAGTACTTC.

For this clone: Mismatch with germline at one junction end may stem from a read error. The chain combines TRBV7-7 with TRBJ2-5; TRBD2 matches 9 bases. CDR1 SSHAT and CDR2 FNYEAQ come from the germline V gene (reference sequence). The CDR3 loop spans 13 amino acids. The CDR3 DNA sequence: TGTGCTAGCAGCTGGACTAGCGAAGAGACCCAGTACTTC. Its translation is CASSWTSEETQYF.

This rearrangement joins TRBV13 to TRBJ2-5, with D hard to call. The CDR3 consists of 12 residues. Germline CDR1 is PRHDT and CDR2 is FYEKMQ (reference sequence). V lost 6 bases and J lost 5, with 10 bases in between. The CDR3 DNA reads TGTGCCAGCAGTTTGGGTTGGGAGACCCAGTACTTC. Encoded protein: CASSLGWETQYF.

This clone was counted once. The gene calls are TRBV28 and TRBJ2-2; 9 bases align to TRBD2. Germline values: CDR1 MDHEN, CDR2 SYDVKM. The trim removed 2 bases at V and 4 bases at J, leaving 2 bases unmatched. This CDR3 region has 15 residues. CDR3 nucleotide sequence: TGTGCCAGCAGTTTAGCGGGAGGGCCCACCGGGGAGCTGTTTTTT. It specifies CASSLAGGPTGELFF.

The rearrangement uses TRBV10-3 and TRBJ2-1; 9 bases agree with TRBD1. V shed 0 bases and J 4 bases; nucleotides not matched to a gene: 1. Germline V lookup: CDR1 ENHRY, CDR2 SYGVKD. CDR3 size: 15 residues. CDR3 sequence (DNA): TGTGCCATCAGTGAGTCGACAGGGGGTTACAATGAGCAGTTCTTC. Translated, it gives CAISESTGGYNEQFF.